The following is a T cell receptor beta chain sequence with its context. Its target is unknown. In the PCR, 60 Vbeta and 13 Jbeta primers were used. Profiling relied on immunoSEQ multiplex PCR, and the TCRdb table lists in-frame clones only, not all of them. The table shows over 200,000 clones, with about 80% occurring only once. The CDR3 is 13 amino acids. V was trimmed by 5 bases and J by 1 base, leaving 8 bases between them. CDR1 ENHRY and CDR2 SYGVKD come from the germline V gene. This specimen belongs to a study of cytomegalovirus exposure and HLA in healthy donors. Findings of the study overall: Associated with cytomegalovirus, according to the listing, were 150 to 200 TCR beta chains.

The chain joins TRBV10-3 to TRBJ1-1; unclear D gene. This sequence originates from a man aged 40-50 years in good health and CMV-seropositive. The sequenced material came from PBMCs. The chain's CDR3 is CAISLQKNTEAFF. CDR3 sequence (DNA): TGTGCCATCAGTCTACAGAAGAACACTGAAGCTTTCTTT.